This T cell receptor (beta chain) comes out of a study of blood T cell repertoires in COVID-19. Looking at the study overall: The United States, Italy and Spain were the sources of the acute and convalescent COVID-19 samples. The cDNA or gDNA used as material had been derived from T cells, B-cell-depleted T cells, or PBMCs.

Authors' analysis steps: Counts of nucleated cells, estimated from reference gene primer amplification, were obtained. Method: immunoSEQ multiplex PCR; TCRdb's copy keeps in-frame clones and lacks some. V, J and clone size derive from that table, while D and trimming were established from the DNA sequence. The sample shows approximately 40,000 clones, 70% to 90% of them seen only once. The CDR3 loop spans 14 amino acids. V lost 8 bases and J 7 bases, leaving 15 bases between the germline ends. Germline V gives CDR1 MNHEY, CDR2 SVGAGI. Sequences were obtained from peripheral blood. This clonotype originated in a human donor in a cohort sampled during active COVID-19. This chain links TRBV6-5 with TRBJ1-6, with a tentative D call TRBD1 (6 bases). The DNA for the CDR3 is TGTGCCAGCGCTACAAGGACAGTCAATTCACCCCTCCACTTT. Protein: CASATRTVNSPLHF.